These 30 T cell receptor beta chains share one sample of origin, sequenced in a study of blood T cell repertoires in COVID-19. The protocol was immunoSEQ multiplex PCR, while the TCRdb copy is restricted to in-frame clones and leaves out a portion. In the table there are 30,000 to 40,000 clones, nearly 80% of which are singletons. Sequencing was carried out using peripheral blood. The receptor set was obtained from a man at least 80 years old with acute or convalescent COVID-19.

The rearrangement uses TRBV9 and TRBJ2-1; a weak D match, TRBD2 (5 bases). Trimming stripped 0 bases from V and 4 bases from J, with 5 bases between. This CDR3 is 13 amino acids long. Germline V lookup: CDR1 SGDLS, CDR2 YYNGEE. The CDR3 protein is CASSVGEYNEQFF. CDR3 nucleotide sequence: TGTGCCAGCAGCGTAGGGGAGTACAATGAGCAGTTCTTC.

The rearrangement links TRBV7-2 to TRBJ2-1; TRBD2 matches at 9 bases. Germline V CDR1 and CDR2: SGHTA, FQGNSA. The CDR3 is made up of 16 amino acids. V lost 1 base to trimming and J lost 7 bases; unmatched junction nucleotides: 8. DNA of the CDR3: TGTGCCAGCAGCTTAGACGGTAGCGGGAGTTGGAATGAGCAGTTCTTC. Protein sequence: CASSLDGSGSWNEQFF.

This clone was found a few times. Written as DNA, the CDR3 is TGTGCCAGCAGTTACCCTACCGGGCGGGAGGGCGATGAGCAGTTCTTC. Protein: CASSYPTGREGDEQFF. The rearrangement uses TRBV6-6 and TRBJ2-1; 9 bases map to TRBD2. Germline CDR1 is MNHNY and CDR2 is SVGAGI (reference sequence). The CDR3 length is 16 residues. V trimming: 2 bases; J trimming: 8 bases; junction bases outside the gene matches: 10.

The chain employs TRBV2 and TRBJ1-1; D call uncertain. Trimming pared 4 bases from V and 11 bases from J, leaving 17 bases between. In germline, CDR1 is SNHLY, CDR2 FYNNEI. This CDR3 is built from 13 residues. CDR3 residues: CASSGNTQSEAFF. CDR3 DNA sequence: TGTGCCAGCAGTGGGAACACCCAGTCGGAGGCTTTCTTT.

This clone was recorded a few times. The chain recombines TRBV24-1 with TRBJ2-7, with a possible D match to TRBD1 (6 bases). This CDR3 has 11 amino acids. Germline values: CDR1 KGHDR, CDR2 SFDVKD. Trimming removed 8 bases from V and 3 bases from J, with 7 bases in between. CDR3 residues: CATTGVYEQYF. The CDR3 DNA is TGTGCCACCACAGGGGTCTACGAGCAGTACTTC.

The chain recombines TRBV7-2 with TRBJ2-3, with 8 positions matching TRBD1. This CDR3 spans 17 amino acids. V was pared by 5 bases and J by 4 bases, with 14 bases of the junction left unmatched. The germline V gene has CDR1 SGHTA and CDR2 FQGNSA. The CDR3 loop is CASSQTPRGHNSDTQYF. CDR3 in DNA: TGTGCCAGCAGCCAGACCCCCAGGGGGCATAATTCAGATACGCAGTATTTT. The variable domain in full, completed from reference TRBV7-2 and TRBJ2-3, reads GAGVSQSPSNKVTEKGKDVELRCDPISGHTALYWYRQSLGQGLEFLIYFQGNSAPDKSGLPSDRFSAERTGGSVSTLTIQRTQQEDSAVYLCASSQTPRGHNSDTQYFGPGTRLTVL.

V gene TRBV2 combines with J gene TRBJ1-2; TRBD1 agrees at 9 bases. This CDR3 is 14 amino acids long. J was trimmed by 2 bases and V by 4 bases; bases with no gene match: 2. Germline values: CDR1 SNHLY, CDR2 FYNNEI. CDR3 in DNA: TGTGCCAGCAGTGGACAGGGGGAAAACTATGGCTACACCTTC. Translation: CASSGQGENYGYTF.

The rearrangement joins TRBV10-3 to TRBJ2-3, with D tentatively TRBD1 (6 bases). Trimming pared 0 bases from V and 3 bases from J, leaving 10 bases between. The CDR3 runs to 15 residues. Germline loops: CDR1 ENHRY, CDR2 SYGVKD. CDR3 DNA sequence: TGTGCCATCAGTGAGTCGCAGGGGATTACAGATACGCAGTATTTT. Residues: CAISESQGITDTQYF.

The chain carries TRBV28 and TRBJ1-2, with D unclear. Trimming took 4 bases from V and 6 from J, leaving 12 bases between them. The V gene's germline CDR1 is MDHEN and CDR2 SYDVKM. This CDR3 comprises 13 residues. The CDR3 DNA sequence: TGTGCCAGCAGTTACGGGAAAGCTGATGGCTACACCTTC. Translating it yields CASSYGKADGYTF.

This sequence joins TRBV10-3 and TRBJ2-3; D perhaps matches TRBD1 (6 bases). The CDR3 sequence is 15 residues long. Germline V gene lookup returns CDR1 ENHRY and CDR2 SYGVKD. The V end was cut by 8 bases, the J end by 2 bases, with 17 bases between. CDR3: CAIRTSGEYTDTQYF. The CDR3 nucleotides read TGTGCCATCCGGACCTCAGGGGAATACACAGATACGCAGTATTTT.

This chain links TRBV5-6 with TRBJ2-3; 7 bases match TRBD2. Germline assignment: CDR1 SGHDT and CDR2 YYEEEE. The CDR3 runs 16 residues. V lost 4 bases, J lost 2 bases, and 10 bases stayed unmatched. CDR3 residues: CASSTRGGFPTDTQYF. The CDR3 DNA reads as TGTGCCAGCAGCACCCGCGGGGGTTTCCCCACAGATACGCAGTATTTT.

This chain joins TRBV3-1 (or the pseudogene TRBV3-2) and TRBJ1-1; 9 bases are a match to TRBD1. CDR1 and CDR2 (germline): LGHDT, YNNKEL (reference sequence). The CDR3 runs 17 residues. After removal of 3 bases from V and 1 base from J, the junction contained 9 bases not matched to a gene. The CDR3 is CASSQKVGTGSNTEAFF. CDR3 in DNA: TGTGCCAGCAGCCAGAAAGTAGGGACAGGGTCGAACACTGAAGCTTTCTTT.

CDR3 nucleotides: TGTGCCAGCAGCGTAGATTTGCGTTCCTCTGGAAACACCATATATTTT. Its protein is CASSVDLRSSGNTIYF. The chain carries TRBV9 and TRBJ1-3; D is undetermined. Per the germline V gene, CDR1 is SGDLS and CDR2 is YYNGEE. V lost 0 bases and J 0 bases, leaving 10 bases between the germline ends. The CDR3 spans 16 residues.

The chain employs TRBV5-8 and TRBJ2-7; possible D gene TRBD1, 6 bases. Germline V gene sequence: CDR1 SGHTS, CDR2 YDEGEE. This CDR3 is built from 13 residues. V gave up 2 bases and J gave up 2 bases, with 8 bases separating them. In nucleotides, the CDR3 is TGTGCCAGCAGCTTACAGGGTCCCTACGAGCAGTACTTC. Amino acids: CASSLQGPYEQYF. The whole variable domain, filled in from reference TRBV5-8 and TRBJ2-7, reads EAGVTQSPTHLIKTRGQQATLRCSPISGHTSVYWYQQALGLGLQFLLWYDEGEERNRGNFPPRFSGRQFPNYSSELNVNALELEDSALYLCASSLQGPYEQYFGPGTRLTVT.

V gene TRBV5-1 combines with J gene TRBJ2-2, with unresolved D. Trimming took off 2 bases at V and 4 bases at J, with 9 bases between the two ends. The CDR3 has 14 amino acids. Germline V gene sequence: CDR1 SGHRS, CDR2 YFSETQ. The CDR3 DNA reads as TGCGCCAGCAGCTTAACTCCTATCACCGGGGAGCTGTTTTTT. The encoded protein is CASSLTPITGELFF. Full variable domain (missing parts from reference TRBV5-1 and TRBJ2-2): KAGVTQTPRYLIKTRGQQVTLSCSPISGHRSVSWYQQTPGQGLQFLFEYFSETQRNKGNFPGRFSGRQFSNSRSEMNVSTLELGDSALYLCASSLTPITGELFFGEGSRLTVL.

This clone came up a few times. The V call is TRBV7-3, the J call TRBJ1-2; D gene uncertain. This CDR3 region has 13 residues. V dropped 4 bases and J dropped 6 bases, with 12 bases sitting between them. Germline V gene lookup returns CDR1 SGHTA and CDR2 FQGTGA. The CDR3 region has the DNA TGTGCCAGCAGCTCCCGGGAGGTACATGGCTACACCTTC. It is translated as CASSSREVHGYTF.

This chain links TRBV4-1 with TRBJ1-2, with D perhaps TRBD1 (5 bases). This CDR3 comprises 12 residues. The germline gives CDR1 MGHRA, CDR2 YSYEKL. The V end lost 4 bases, the J end lost 6 bases, and 9 bases lay between the germline ends. CDR3 residues: CASSLDSHGYTF. CDR3 sequence (DNA): TGCGCCAGCAGCCTAGACAGTCATGGCTACACCTTC.

The rearrangement joins TRBV3-1 (or the pseudogene TRBV3-2) to TRBJ2-7; TRBD1 agrees at 7 bases. The V gene end was trimmed by 3 bases and the J gene end by 1 base; junction bases not matched to a gene: 3. The CDR3 is 14 amino acids. The germline V gene encodes CDR1 LGHDT and CDR2 YNNKEL (reference sequence). The DNA of the CDR3 is TGTGCCAGCAGCCACAACAGGGGATCCTACGAGCAGTACTTC. Translated, it gives CASSHNRGSYEQYF.

The chain is built from TRBV19 and TRBJ2-6; D perhaps matches TRBD1 (6 bases). Between the trimmed V and J ends, which lost 6 bases and 2 bases, there was a span of 20 bases. The CDR3 totals 18 residues. Germline V gene lookup returns CDR1 LNHDA and CDR2 SQIVND (reference sequence). The CDR3 region is CASSPKDSPAAGANVLTF. CDR3 nucleotides: TGTGCCAGTAGCCCTAAGGACAGTCCCGCGGCTGGGGCCAACGTCCTGACTTTC. Looking up the rest from reference TRBV19 and TRBJ2-6 gives the full variable domain: DGGITQSPKYLFRKEGQNVTLSCEQNLNHDAMYWYRQDPGQGLRLIYYSQIVNDFQKGDIAEGYSVSREKKESFPLTVTSAQKNPTAFYLCASSPKDSPAAGANVLTFGAGSRLTVL.

The chain couples TRBV30 to TRBJ1-5; perhaps TRBD1 as D (6 bases). Germline V gene data show CDR1 as GTSNPN and CDR2 as SVGIG (reference sequence). Trimming removed 2 bases from V and 2 bases from J, with 13 bases in between. The CDR3 is 15 residues long. As DNA, the CDR3 is TGTGCCTGGAGTCTCCAGGGGACGCGCAATCAGCCCCAGCATTTT. This gives the protein CAWSLQGTRNQPQHF.

This chain joins TRBV7-9 and TRBJ2-5; 8 bases line up with TRBD2. CDR3 length: 14 amino acids. The germline V gene encodes CDR1 SEHNR and CDR2 FQNEAQ (reference sequence). Losses at the gene ends were 2 bases for V and 6 bases for J; bases not matched to a gene: 5. The CDR3 sequence is CASSLRTSLQTQYF. DNA of the CDR3: TGTGCCAGCAGCTTAAGGACTAGCCTACAGACCCAGTACTTC.

The DNA for the CDR3 is TGTGCCAGCAGCCTAATAGCTGCGAACACCGGGGAGCTGTTTTTT. It is translated as CASSLIAANTGELFF. The chain couples TRBV7-2 to TRBJ2-2; D uncertain. V was cut by 5 bases and J by 0 bases, with 10 bases left in between. CDR3 length: 15 residues. The V gene's germline CDR1 is SGHTA and CDR2 FQGNSA.

V gene TRBV3-1 (or the pseudogene TRBV3-2) combines with J gene TRBJ2-2, with 8 positions matching TRBD2. The CDR3 runs 15 residues. The junction had 7 bases not matched to a gene; V was cut back by 7 bases and J by 3 bases. Germline loops: CDR1 LGHDT, CDR2 YNNKEL (reference sequence). CDR3 in DNA: TGTGCCAGCACCACAACGGGAGGGGACACCGGGGAGCTGTTTTTT. Protein product: CASTTTGGDTGELFF.

The V and J genes are TRBV7-2 and TRBJ2-3; 11 positions agree with TRBD2. With V trimmed by 3 bases and J by 5 bases, 4 bases remained unmatched. The germline V gene has CDR1 SGHTA and CDR2 FQGNSA. This CDR3 comprises 15 residues. CDR3 loop: CASSFSGGALDTQYF. CDR3 nucleotide sequence: TGTGCCAGCAGCTTTAGCGGGGGGGCCCTAGATACGCAGTATTTT.

This chain connects TRBV4-2 to TRBJ2-7; TRBD2 agrees at 8 bases. The germline V gene has CDR1 LGHNA and CDR2 YNFKEQ. V shed 1 base and J 3 bases; nucleotides not matched to a gene: 5. The CDR3 runs 15 residues. The CDR3: CASSQATSEYYEQYF. The CDR3 DNA follows: TGTGCCAGCAGCCAAGCGACTAGCGAATACTACGAGCAGTACTTC.

The gene calls are TRBV5-5 and TRBJ1-1, with TRBD1 as a possible D gene (6 bases). With 4 bases removed from V and 6 bases from J, the gap between germline ends came to 10 bases. Germline loops: CDR1 SGHKS, CDR2 YYEKEE (reference sequence). The CDR3 consists of 12 residues. The CDR3 spells CASSLQGPEAFF. In DNA, the CDR3 is TGTGCCAGCAGCCTACAGGGTCCTGAAGCTTTCTTT.

The chain uses TRBV4-1 and TRBJ2-3; 12 nucleotides align to TRBD2. This CDR3 is 19 amino acids long. Germline V gene data show CDR1 as MGHRA and CDR2 as YSYEKL. The V segment lost 3 bases and the J segment 0 bases; nucleotides outside the gene matches: 10. The CDR3 DNA reads TGCGCCAGCAGCCAGACACTAGCGGGAGGAAAAACTAGCACAGATACGCAGTATTTT. Translating gives CASSQTLAGGKTSTDTQYF.

There are a few counts of this clone. Just one base apart from a much larger clone, this may be a read error. The same CDR3 is also encoded by other DNA sequences in this sample. The V and J genes are TRBV28 and TRBJ2-7; the D is unclear. Germline values: CDR1 MDHEN, CDR2 SYDVKM. The CDR3 covers 11 residues. The V and J ends lost 2 bases and 4 bases respectively, with 3 bases between them. The CDR3 reads CASSLQYEQYF. CDR3 nucleotides: TGTGCCAGCAGTTTACAATACGAGCAGTACTTC.

The chain joins TRBV7-2 to TRBJ2-7, with 7 bases identical to TRBD1. Trimming removed 5 bases from V and 12 bases from J; junction bases left unmatched: 22. CDR1 SGHTA and CDR2 FQGNSA come from the germline V gene. The CDR3 totals 16 residues. The CDR3 bases are TGTGCCAGCAGCCAAGACAGGGTTGGGTCCCTACGAGCATGGTACTTC. It codes for CASSQDRVGSLRAWYF.

Only a few counts were recorded for this clone. The genes are TRBV3-1 (or the pseudogene TRBV3-2) and TRBJ1-5; tentative D call: TRBD1 (6 bases). V dropped 4 bases and J dropped 2 bases, with 27 bases sitting between them. This CDR3 has 20 amino acids. CDR1 is LGHDT and CDR2 is YNNKEL in the germline V gene (reference sequence). The DNA for the CDR3 is TGTGCCAGCAGCCTTTCCCTCAGGGGAGAAGATGTAGGTGGCAATCAGCCCCAGCATTTT. Its translation is CASSLSLRGEDVGGNQPQHF.